This is a list of T cell receptor beta chains from one sample in a study of T-cell memory formation after mild COVID-19. One entry per CDR3 protein results from TCRdb running MiXCR on the 5' RACE reads. The table includes 300,000 to 350,000 distinct CDR3 sequences, approximately 15% detected once. Sequencing was carried out using PBMCs or a T cell subset sorted from them (not recorded which). These receptors were taken from a young man who had mild COVID-19 (a few samples of this study predate the infection). Cell type and time point are not known. CDR3s include the opening cysteine and the closing phenylalanine or tryptophan. The D gene is left open where the match is weak. For some rows the clone size is stated as once, few or many, or as a class when expanded; others skip it.

CDR3 | DNA | D | size | J | V
CASSPAGGTNYGYTF | TGCGCCAGCAGCCCGGCGGGGGGGACTAACTATGGCTACACCTTC | - | - | TRBJ1-2 | TRBV5-1
CASSLGGQNTEAFF | TGTGCCAGCAGCTTAGGAGGACAGAACACTGAAGCTTTCTTT | - | many | TRBJ1-1 | TRBV7-9
CASSFSVEQYF | TGTGCCAGCAGTTTCAGTGTCGAGCAGTACTTC | - | few | TRBJ2-7 | TRBV12-3/TRBV12-4
CASSYLPSTGNTGELFF | TGTGCCAGCAGTTACCTCCCGTCGACAGGGAACACCGGGGAGCTGTTTTTT | - | many | TRBJ2-2 | TRBV6-2/TRBV6-3
CASSADSENYEQYF | TGTGCCAGCAGCGCGGACAGTGAGAACTACGAGCAGTACTTC | - | few | TRBJ2-7 | TRBV9
CASSSPIRTGNTEAFF | TGTGCCAGCAGCTCCCCCATTAGGACGGGGAACACTGAAGCTTTCTTT | - | few | TRBJ1-1 | TRBV7-9
CASSPGSILYGYTF | TGCGCCAGCAGCCCGGGGTCCATTCTATATGGCTACACCTTC | - | few | TRBJ1-2 | TRBV5-1
CASSFLGRVGYEQYF | TGTGCCAGCAGCTTTCTGGGACGCGTTGGCTACGAGCAGTACTTC | - | - | TRBJ2-7 | TRBV5-6
CASRDGSATNEKLFF | TGTGCCAGCAGGGATGGGTCGGCAACTAATGAAAAACTGTTTTTT | - | few | TRBJ1-4 | TRBV27
CSVGDREAFF | TGCAGCGTTGGAGACCGTGAAGCTTTCTTT | - | few | TRBJ1-1 | TRBV29-1
CSVLPNSQSYGYTF | TGCAGCGTTCTTCCGAACTCTCAATCCTATGGCTACACCTTC | - | few | TRBJ1-2 | TRBV29-1
CASRNTGYRETDTQYF | TGCGCCAGCAGAAACACAGGGTATCGGGAGACAGATACGCAGTATTTT | - | few | TRBJ2-3 | TRBV5-1
CASSLSVSGANVLTF | TGTGCCAGCAGCCTAAGCGTCTCTGGGGCCAACGTCCTGACTTTC | - | many | TRBJ2-6 | TRBV7-6
CASSLYPVVAGTGELFF | TGTGCCAGCAGTCTCTACCCCGTGGTGGCCGGCACCGGGGAGCTGTTTTTT | - | many | TRBJ2-2 | TRBV6-5
CASSSVVGQGVFDYGYTF | TGTGCCAGCAGCTCCGTGGTAGGACAGGGGGTATTCGACTATGGCTACACCTTC | TRBD1 | - | TRBJ1-2 | TRBV7-2
CASSRSGSLRETQYF | TGTGCCAGCAGTCGATCAGGCTCTTTGCGGGAGACCCAGTACTTC | - | many | TRBJ2-5 | TRBV28
CASSELGLGYNEQFF | TGTGCCAGCAGTGAACTCGGGCTAGGTTACAATGAGCAGTTCTTC | - | - | TRBJ2-1 | TRBV2
CASSQSQGPSGANVLTF | TGTGCCAGCAGCCAAAGCCAGGGCCCTTCTGGGGCCAACGTCCTGACTTTC | - | few | TRBJ2-6 | TRBV4-2
CASSIEGNQPQHF | TGTGCCAGTAGTATAGAGGGAAATCAGCCCCAGCATTTT | - | few | TRBJ1-5 | TRBV19
CASSTTGLAGVLQGIQYF | TGTGCCAGCAGCACAACCGGGCTAGCGGGGGTACTTCAGGGCATTCAGTACTTC | TRBD2 | few | TRBJ2-4 | TRBV7-2
CASSPGTRGQFF | TGTGCCAGCAGCCCCGGGACTAGAGGGCAGTTCTTC | TRBD2 | many | TRBJ2-1 | TRBV12-3/TRBV12-4
CASSLAGGWNEQFF | TGCGCCAGCAGCTTGGCCGGCGGGTGGAATGAGCAGTTCTTC | - | many | TRBJ2-1 | TRBV5-1
CASSPPAGSSTEAFF | TGTGCCAGCTCACCACCCGCAGGGAGTAGCACTGAAGCTTTCTTT | - | - | TRBJ1-1 | TRBV18
CATSDRTELRPQYF | TGTGCCACCAGTGACCGGACAGAGCTCCGGCCCCAGTACTTC | - | few | TRBJ2-5 | TRBV24-1
CASSPAKRGYQETQYF | TGTGCCAGCTCACCAGCTAAGCGGGGGTACCAAGAGACCCAGTACTTC | TRBD2 | - | TRBJ2-5 | TRBV18
CASSLRGFPQETQYF | TGTGCCAGCAGCCTAAGGGGGTTCCCGCAAGAGACCCAGTACTTC | - | - | TRBJ2-5 | TRBV5-5
CASTGEETQYF | TGCGCCAGTACAGGGGAAGAGACCCAGTACTTC | TRBD1 | many | TRBJ2-5 | TRBV5-1
CASSLNRGSNQPQHF | TGTGCCAGCAGTTTGAACAGGGGTAGCAATCAGCCCCAGCATTTT | TRBD1 | - | TRBJ1-5 | TRBV5-5
CASSWWGNEQFF | TGTGCCAGCAGTTGGTGGGGGAATGAGCAGTTCTTC | - | - | TRBJ2-1 | TRBV6-2/TRBV6-3
CASSIAVGSYEQYF | TGTGCCAGTAGTATAGCTGTAGGTTCCTACGAGCAGTACTTC | - | - | TRBJ2-7 | TRBV19
CARNGVGAGANVLTF | TGTGCCCGCAACGGGGTAGGGGCTGGGGCCAACGTCCTGACTTTC | - | - | TRBJ2-6 | TRBV7-3
CASSYPSSGVRDTQYF | TGTGCCAGCAGTTACCCTTCTAGCGGGGTAAGGGATACGCAGTATTTT | TRBD2 | few | TRBJ2-3 | TRBV6-2/TRBV6-3
CASSLGQVMNTEAFF | TGCGCCAGCAGCCTAGGACAGGTCATGAACACTGAAGCTTTCTTT | TRBD1 | many | TRBJ1-1 | TRBV4-3
CSVEAVTGSYEQYF | TGCAGCGTTGAAGCCGTGACAGGTTCCTACGAGCAGTACTTC | - | - | TRBJ2-7 | TRBV29-1
CASSRGTETQYF | TGTGCCAGCAGTCGAGGAACCGAGACCCAGTACTTC | - | few | TRBJ2-5 | TRBV28
CASTLAGAVSYNEQFF | TGCGCCAGCACCCTAGCGGGGGCCGTCTCCTACAATGAGCAGTTCTTC | TRBD2 | - | TRBJ2-1 | TRBV5-1
CASSLGPNLDTQYF | TGCGCCAGCAGCTTGGGGCCTAATCTTGATACGCAGTATTTT | - | few | TRBJ2-3 | TRBV5-1
CASSLQQGSGNTIYF | TGCGCCAGCAGCTTACAACAGGGTTCTGGAAACACCATATATTTT | - | - | TRBJ1-3 | TRBV5-1
CSAIGDIYNEQFF | TGCAGTGCTATCGGAGATATATACAATGAGCAGTTCTTC | - | - | TRBJ2-1 | TRBV20-1
CASSLAVLSEETQYF | TGCGCCAGCAGCCTTGCAGTCCTGTCGGAAGAGACCCAGTACTTC | - | - | TRBJ2-5 | TRBV5-1
CARTPGETQYF | TGTGCCAGAACACCAGGGGAGACCCAGTACTTC | - | - | TRBJ2-5 | TRBV2
CASSPHGFLNTEAFF | TGTGCCAGCAGCCCCCATGGGTTTTTGAACACTGAAGCTTTCTTT | - | - | TRBJ1-1 | TRBV6-2/TRBV6-3
CASSRDGPYEQYF | TGTGCCAGCAGCCGGGACGGACCGTACGAGCAGTACTTC | - | few | TRBJ2-7 | TRBV12-3/TRBV12-4
CASSWTDGIPVQPQHF | TGTGCCAGCAGCTGGACAGATGGTATACCCGTCCAGCCCCAGCATTTT | - | few | TRBJ1-5 | TRBV6-1
CAITEGDGNTIYF | TGTGCCATCACCGAGGGGGATGGAAACACCATATATTTT | - | few | TRBJ1-3 | TRBV10-3
CASRLTGLVADTQYF | TGTGCCAGCAGACTTACGGGACTAGTCGCAGATACGCAGTATTTT | TRBD2 | many | TRBJ2-3 | TRBV11-1
CASSQADRGVETQYF | TGCGCCAGCAGCCAAGCCGACAGGGGAGTGGAGACCCAGTACTTC | TRBD1 | - | TRBJ2-5 | TRBV4-3
CATSRDGGEKLFF | TGTGCCACCAGCAGAGATGGAGGGGAAAAACTGTTTTTT | - | - | TRBJ1-4 | TRBV15
CASRRATNEKLFF | TGTGCCAGCAGACGGGCAACTAATGAAAAACTGTTTTTT | - | - | TRBJ1-4 | TRBV6-2/TRBV6-3
CASTLLYNEQFF | TGTGCCAGCACCCTCCTTTACAATGAGCAGTTCTTC | - | few | TRBJ2-1 | TRBV7-9
CASSRQGKNTEAFF | TGTGCCAGCAGCCGACAGGGGAAGAACACTGAAGCTTTCTTT | TRBD1 | - | TRBJ1-1 | TRBV6-5
CASSSPGRDNEQFF | TGTGCCAGCAGCTCACCGGGACGGGACAATGAGCAGTTCTTC | - | few | TRBJ2-1 | TRBV5-4
CASSHRWDRLVGNEQFF | TGCGCCAGCAGCCACCGGTGGGACAGGCTGGTGGGCAATGAGCAGTTCTTC | TRBD1 | - | TRBJ2-1 | TRBV4-1
CASRGWVNNEQFF | TGTGCCAGCCGGGGATGGGTGAACAATGAGCAGTTCTTC | - | - | TRBJ2-1 | TRBV6-2/TRBV6-3
CASSRGLAGALNLYEQYF | TGTGCCAGCAGCCGGGGACTAGCGGGGGCCCTTAACTTATACGAGCAGTACTTC | TRBD2 | - | TRBJ2-7 | TRBV9